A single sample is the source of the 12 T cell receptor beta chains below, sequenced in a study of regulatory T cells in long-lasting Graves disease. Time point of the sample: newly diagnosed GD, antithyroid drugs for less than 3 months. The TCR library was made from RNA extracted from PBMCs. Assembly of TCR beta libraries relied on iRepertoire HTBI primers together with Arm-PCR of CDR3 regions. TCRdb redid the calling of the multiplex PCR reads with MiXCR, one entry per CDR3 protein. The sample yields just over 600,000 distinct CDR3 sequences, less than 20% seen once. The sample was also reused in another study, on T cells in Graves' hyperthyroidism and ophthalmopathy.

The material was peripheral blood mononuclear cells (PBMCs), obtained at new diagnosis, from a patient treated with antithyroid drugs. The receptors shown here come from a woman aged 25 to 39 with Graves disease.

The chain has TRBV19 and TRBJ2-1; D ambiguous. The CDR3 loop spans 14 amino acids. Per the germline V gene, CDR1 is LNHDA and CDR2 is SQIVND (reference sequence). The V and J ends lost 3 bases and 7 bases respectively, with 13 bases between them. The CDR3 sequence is CASSINSPQNEQFF. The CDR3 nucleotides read TGTGCCAGTAGTATTAATTCTCCACAGAATGAGCAGTTCTTC. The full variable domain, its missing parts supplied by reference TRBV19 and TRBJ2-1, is DGGITQSPKYLFRKEGQNVTLSCEQNLNHDAMYWYRQDPGQGLRLIYYSQIVNDFQKGDIAEGYSVSREKKESFPLTVTSAQKNPTAFYLCASSINSPQNEQFFGPGTRLTVL.

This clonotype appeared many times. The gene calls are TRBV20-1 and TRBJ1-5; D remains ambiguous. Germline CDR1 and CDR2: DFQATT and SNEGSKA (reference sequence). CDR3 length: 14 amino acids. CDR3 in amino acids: CSAPVGTVYQPQHF. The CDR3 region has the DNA TGCAGCGCCCCCGTCGGTACAGTTTATCAGCCCCAGCATTTT.

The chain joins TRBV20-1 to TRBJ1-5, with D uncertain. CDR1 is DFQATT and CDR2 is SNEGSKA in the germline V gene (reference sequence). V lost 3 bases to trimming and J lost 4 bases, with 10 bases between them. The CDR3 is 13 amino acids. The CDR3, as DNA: TGCAGTGCTAGGGGCCAGTTAAATCAGCCCCAGCATTTT. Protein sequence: CSARGQLNQPQHF.

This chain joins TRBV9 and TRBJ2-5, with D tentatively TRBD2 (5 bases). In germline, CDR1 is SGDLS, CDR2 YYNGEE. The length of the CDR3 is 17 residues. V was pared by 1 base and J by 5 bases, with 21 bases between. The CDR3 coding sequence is TGTGCCAGCAGCGTATACCCCAGTAGCAAGTCGGGGGAGACCCAGTACTTC. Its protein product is CASSVYPSSKSGETQYF.

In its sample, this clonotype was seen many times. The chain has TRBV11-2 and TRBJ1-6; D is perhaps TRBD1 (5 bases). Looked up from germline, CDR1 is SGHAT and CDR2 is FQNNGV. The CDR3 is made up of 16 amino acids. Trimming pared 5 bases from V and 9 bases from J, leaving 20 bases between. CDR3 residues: CASSQRSARVGSPLHF. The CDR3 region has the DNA TGTGCCAGCAGCCAGCGGAGCGCCAGGGTCGGTTCACCCCTCCACTTT.

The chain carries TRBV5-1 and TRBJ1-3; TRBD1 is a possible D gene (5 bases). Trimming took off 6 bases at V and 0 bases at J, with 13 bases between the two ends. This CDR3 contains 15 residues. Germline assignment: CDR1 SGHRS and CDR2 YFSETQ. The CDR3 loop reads CASTPGGGSGNTIYF. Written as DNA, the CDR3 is TGCGCCAGCACCCCCGGGGGAGGCTCTGGAAACACCATATATTTT.

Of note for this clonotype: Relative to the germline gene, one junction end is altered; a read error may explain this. CDR3 nucleotides: TGTGCTAGCAGCCCCGGTTGGCAGGGGGCCGGAACTGAAGCTTTCTTT. Translated, it gives CASSPGWQGAGTEAFF. The genes are TRBV7-7 and TRBJ1-1, with 8 positions matching TRBD1. CDR1 and CDR2 from the germline V gene are SSHAT and FNYEAQ (reference sequence). CDR3 size: 16 residues.

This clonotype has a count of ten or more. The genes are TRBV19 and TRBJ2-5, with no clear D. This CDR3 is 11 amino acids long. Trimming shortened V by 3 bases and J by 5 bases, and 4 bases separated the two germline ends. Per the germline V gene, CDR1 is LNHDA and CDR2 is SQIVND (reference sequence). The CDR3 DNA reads TGTGCCAGTAGTATGGGGGAGACCCAGTACTTC. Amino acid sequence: CASSMGETQYF. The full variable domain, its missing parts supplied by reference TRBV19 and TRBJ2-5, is DGGITQSPKYLFRKEGQNVTLSCEQNLNHDAMYWYRQDPGQGLRLIYYSQIVNDFQKGDIAEGYSVSREKKESFPLTVTSAQKNPTAFYLCASSMGETQYFGPGTRLLVL.

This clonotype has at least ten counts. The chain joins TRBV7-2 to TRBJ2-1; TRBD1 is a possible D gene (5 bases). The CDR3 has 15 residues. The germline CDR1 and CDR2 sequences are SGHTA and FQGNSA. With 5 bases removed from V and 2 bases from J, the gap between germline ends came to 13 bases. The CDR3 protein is CASSLLGVPYNEQFF. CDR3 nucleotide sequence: TGTGCCAGCAGCCTCCTAGGGGTCCCCTACAATGAGCAGTTCTTC.

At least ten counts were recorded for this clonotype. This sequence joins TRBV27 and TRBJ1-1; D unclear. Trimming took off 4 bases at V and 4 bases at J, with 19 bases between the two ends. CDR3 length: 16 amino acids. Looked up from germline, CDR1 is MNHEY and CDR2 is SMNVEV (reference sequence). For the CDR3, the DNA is TGTGCCAGCAGTTCCTACGGCCTCAGGAGTCGCACTGAAGCTTTCTTT. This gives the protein CASSSYGLRSRTEAFF.

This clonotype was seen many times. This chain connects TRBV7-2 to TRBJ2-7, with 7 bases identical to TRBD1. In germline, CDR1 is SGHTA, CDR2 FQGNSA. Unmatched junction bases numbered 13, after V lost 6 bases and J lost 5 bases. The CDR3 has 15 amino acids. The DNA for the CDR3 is TGTGCCAGCAGAGTGGGCCGGACAGGCCCCAACGAGCAGTACTTC. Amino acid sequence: CASRVGRTGPNEQYF.

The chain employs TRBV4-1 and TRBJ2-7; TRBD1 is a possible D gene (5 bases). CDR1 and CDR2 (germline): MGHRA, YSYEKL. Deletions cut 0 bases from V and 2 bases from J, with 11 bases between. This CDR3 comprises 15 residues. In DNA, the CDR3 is TGCGCCAGCAGCCAAGATCAAAGGGGAACCTACGAGCAGTACTTC. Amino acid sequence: CASSQDQRGTYEQYF.